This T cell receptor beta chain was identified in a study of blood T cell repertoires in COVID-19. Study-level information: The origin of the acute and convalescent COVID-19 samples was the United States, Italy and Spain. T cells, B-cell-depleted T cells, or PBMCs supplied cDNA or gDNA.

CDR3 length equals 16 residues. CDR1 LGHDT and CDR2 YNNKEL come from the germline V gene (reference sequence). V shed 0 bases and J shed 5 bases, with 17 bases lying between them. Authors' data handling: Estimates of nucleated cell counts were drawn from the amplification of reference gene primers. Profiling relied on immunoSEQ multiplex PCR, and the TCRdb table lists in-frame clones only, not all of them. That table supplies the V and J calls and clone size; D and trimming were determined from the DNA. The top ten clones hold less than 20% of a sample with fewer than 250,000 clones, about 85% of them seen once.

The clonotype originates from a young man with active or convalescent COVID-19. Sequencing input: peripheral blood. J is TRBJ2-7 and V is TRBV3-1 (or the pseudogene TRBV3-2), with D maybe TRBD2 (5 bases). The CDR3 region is CASSQEAGVAADEQYF. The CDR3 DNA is TGTGCCAGCAGCCAAGAAGCCGGGGTGGCCGCGGACGAGCAGTACTTC.